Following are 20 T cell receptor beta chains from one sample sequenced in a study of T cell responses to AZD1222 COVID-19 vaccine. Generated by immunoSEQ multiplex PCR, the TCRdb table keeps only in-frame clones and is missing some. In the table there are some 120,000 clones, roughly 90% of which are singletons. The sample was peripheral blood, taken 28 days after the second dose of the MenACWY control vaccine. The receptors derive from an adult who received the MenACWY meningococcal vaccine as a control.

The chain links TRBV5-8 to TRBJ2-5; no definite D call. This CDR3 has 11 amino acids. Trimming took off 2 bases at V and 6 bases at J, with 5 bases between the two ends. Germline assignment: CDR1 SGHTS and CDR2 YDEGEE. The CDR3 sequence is CASSFVKTQYF. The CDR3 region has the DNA TGTGCCAGCAGCTTCGTGAAGACCCAGTACTTC.

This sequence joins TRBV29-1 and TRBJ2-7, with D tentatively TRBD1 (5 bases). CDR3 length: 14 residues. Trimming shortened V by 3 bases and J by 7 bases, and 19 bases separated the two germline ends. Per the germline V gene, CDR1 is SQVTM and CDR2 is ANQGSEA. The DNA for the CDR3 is TGCAGCGTTGATGGCGAACAGGAAGAGAGGGAGCAGTACTTC. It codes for CSVDGEQEEREQYF.

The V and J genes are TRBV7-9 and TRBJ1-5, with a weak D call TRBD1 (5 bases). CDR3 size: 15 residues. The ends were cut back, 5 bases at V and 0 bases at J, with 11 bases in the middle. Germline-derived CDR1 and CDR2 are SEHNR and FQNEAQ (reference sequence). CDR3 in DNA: TGTGCCAGCAGCGATACAGGTTATAGCAATCAGCCCCAGCATTTT. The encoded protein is CASSDTGYSNQPQHF.

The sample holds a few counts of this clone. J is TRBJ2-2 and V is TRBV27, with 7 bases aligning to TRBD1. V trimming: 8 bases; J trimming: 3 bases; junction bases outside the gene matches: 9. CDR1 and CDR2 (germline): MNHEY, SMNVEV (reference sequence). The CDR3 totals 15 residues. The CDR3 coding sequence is TGTGCCAGCCGACCCCGGACAGGCTACACCGGGGAGCTGTTTTTT. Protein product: CASRPRTGYTGELFF.

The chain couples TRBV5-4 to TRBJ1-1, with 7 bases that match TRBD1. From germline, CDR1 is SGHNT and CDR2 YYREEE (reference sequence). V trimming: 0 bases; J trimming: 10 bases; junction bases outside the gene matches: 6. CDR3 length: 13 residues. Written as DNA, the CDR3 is TGTGCCAGCAGCTTGGACCTCCCAGGGGGAGCTTTCTTT. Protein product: CASSLDLPGGAFF.

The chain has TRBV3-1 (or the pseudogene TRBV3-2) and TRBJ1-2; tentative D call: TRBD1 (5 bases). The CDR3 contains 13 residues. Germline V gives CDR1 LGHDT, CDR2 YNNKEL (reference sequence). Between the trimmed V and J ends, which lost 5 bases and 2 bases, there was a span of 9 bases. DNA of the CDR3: TGTGCCAGCAGCGAACAGGACAACTATGGCTACACCTTC. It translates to CASSEQDNYGYTF.

CDR3 sequence: CASSHGLAGVQETQYF. The CDR3 nucleotides read TGTGCCAGCAGCCACGGACTAGCGGGGGTCCAAGAGACCCAGTACTTC. The chain recombines TRBV11-2 with TRBJ2-5; TRBD2 agrees at 13 bases. V was clipped by 5 bases and J by 1 base; unmatched bases: 4. The CDR3 is 16 residues long. Germline-derived CDR1 and CDR2 are SGHAT and FQNNGV.

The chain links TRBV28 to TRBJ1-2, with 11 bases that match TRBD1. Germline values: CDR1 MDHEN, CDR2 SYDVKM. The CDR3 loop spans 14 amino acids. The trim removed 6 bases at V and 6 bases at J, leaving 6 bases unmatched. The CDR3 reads CASRRTGGGDGYTF. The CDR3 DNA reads TGTGCCAGCAGAAGGACAGGGGGCGGGGATGGCTACACCTTC.

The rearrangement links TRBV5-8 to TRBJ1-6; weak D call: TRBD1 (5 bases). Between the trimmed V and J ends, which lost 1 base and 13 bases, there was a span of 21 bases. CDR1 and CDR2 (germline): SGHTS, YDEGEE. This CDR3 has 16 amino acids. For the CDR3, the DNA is TGTGCCAGCAGCTTGTTAGGGGCGATACCAATTCACCCCCTCCACTTT. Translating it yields CASSLLGAIPIHPLHF.

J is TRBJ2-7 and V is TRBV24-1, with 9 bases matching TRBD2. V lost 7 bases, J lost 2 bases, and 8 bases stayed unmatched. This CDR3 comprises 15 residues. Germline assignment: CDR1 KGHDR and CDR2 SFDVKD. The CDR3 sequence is CATSQSGRYTYEQYF. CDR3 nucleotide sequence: TGTGCCACCAGCCAAAGCGGGAGGTACACCTACGAGCAGTACTTC.

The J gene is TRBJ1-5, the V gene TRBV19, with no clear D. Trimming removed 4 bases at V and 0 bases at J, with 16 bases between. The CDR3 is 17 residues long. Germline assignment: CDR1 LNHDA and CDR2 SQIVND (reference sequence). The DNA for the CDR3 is TGTGCCAGTAGTACTCTGTGGGAGTTCCTTAGCAATCAGCCCCAGCATTTT. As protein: CASSTLWEFLSNQPQHF.

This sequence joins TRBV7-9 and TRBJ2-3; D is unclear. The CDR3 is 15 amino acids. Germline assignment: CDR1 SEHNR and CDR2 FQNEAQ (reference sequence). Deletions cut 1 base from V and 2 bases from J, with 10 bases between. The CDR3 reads CASSLVSGATDTQYF. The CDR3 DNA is TGTGCCAGCAGCTTAGTATCGGGTGCCACAGATACGCAGTATTTT.

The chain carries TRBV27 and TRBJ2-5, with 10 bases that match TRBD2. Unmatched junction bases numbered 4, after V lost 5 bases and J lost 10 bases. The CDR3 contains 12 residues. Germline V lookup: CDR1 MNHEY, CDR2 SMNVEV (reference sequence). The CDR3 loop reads CASSRTSGVQYF. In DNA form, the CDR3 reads TGTGCCAGCAGTCGGACTAGCGGAGTCCAGTACTTC.

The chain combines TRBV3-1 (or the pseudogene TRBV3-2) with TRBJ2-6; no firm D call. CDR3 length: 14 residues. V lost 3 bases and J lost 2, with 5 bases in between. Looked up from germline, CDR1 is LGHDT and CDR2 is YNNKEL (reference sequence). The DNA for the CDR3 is TGTGCCAGCAGCCAGGGGACTGGGGCCAACGTCCTGACTTTC. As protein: CASSQGTGANVLTF.

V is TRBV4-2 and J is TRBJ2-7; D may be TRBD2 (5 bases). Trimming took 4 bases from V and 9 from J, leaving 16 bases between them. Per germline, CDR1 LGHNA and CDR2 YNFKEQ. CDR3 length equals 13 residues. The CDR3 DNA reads TGTGCCAGCAGCCGAAACCCGGGCAGCGGGCAGTACTTC. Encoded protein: CASSRNPGSGQYF.

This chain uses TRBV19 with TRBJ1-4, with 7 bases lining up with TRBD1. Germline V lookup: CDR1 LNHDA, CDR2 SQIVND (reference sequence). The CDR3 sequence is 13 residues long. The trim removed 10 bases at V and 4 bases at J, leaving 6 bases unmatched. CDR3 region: CATSDRSNEKLFF. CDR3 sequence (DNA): TGTGCCACCTCGGACAGGAGTAATGAAAAACTGTTTTTT.

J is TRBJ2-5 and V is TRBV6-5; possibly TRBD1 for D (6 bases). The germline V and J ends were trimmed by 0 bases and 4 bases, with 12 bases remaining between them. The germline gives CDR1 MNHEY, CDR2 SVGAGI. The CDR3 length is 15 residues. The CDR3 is CASSYSGAGLETQYF. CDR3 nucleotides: TGTGCCAGCAGTTACTCGGGGGCAGGGTTAGAGACCCAGTACTTC.

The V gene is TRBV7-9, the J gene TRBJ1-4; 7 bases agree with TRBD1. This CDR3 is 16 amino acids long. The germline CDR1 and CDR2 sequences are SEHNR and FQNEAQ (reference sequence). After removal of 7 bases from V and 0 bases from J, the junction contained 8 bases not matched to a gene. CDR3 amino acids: CASTEQGTTTNEKLFF. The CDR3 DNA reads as TGTGCCAGCACGGAACAGGGGACTACAACTAATGAAAAACTGTTTTTT.

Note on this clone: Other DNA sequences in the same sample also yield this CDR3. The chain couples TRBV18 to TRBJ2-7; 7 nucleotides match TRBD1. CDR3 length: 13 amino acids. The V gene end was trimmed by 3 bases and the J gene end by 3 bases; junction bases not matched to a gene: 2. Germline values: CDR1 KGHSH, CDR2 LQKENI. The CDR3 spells CASSPGTDYEQYV. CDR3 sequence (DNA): TGTGCCAGCTCACCCGGGACAGACTACGAGCAGTACGTC.

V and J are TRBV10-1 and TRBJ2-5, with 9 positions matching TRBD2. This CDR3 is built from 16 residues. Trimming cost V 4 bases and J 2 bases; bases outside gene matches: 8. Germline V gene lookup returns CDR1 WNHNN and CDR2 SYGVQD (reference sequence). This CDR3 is CASSVGSSGGQETQYF. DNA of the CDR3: TGCGCCAGCAGTGTGGGTTCCAGCGGGGGGCAAGAGACCCAGTACTTC.